These 9 T cell receptor beta chains came from one sample sequenced in a study of pediatric ulcerative colitis. Here immunoSEQ multiplex PCR was the method, and the copy in TCRdb shows in-frame clones only, minus some. The sample lists tens of thousands of clones, 78% occurring once. Rectal tissue came from one to two pinch biopsies taken at colonoscopy. What was sequenced was gut tissue. The receptor source for this set is a girl aged 5-17 years with moderate ulcerative colitis.

The chain uses TRBV6-1 and TRBJ2-1, with D unclear. The germline V and J ends were trimmed by 6 bases and 1 base, with 13 bases remaining between them. CDR3 length: 15 amino acids. Germline loops: CDR1 MNHNS, CDR2 SASEGT. The CDR3 is CASRETAFSYNEQFF. The CDR3, as DNA: TGTGCCAGCAGGGAGACGGCTTTTTCCTACAATGAGCAGTTCTTC.

The V gene is TRBV30, the J gene TRBJ1-1; D is possibly TRBD1 (5 bases). CDR1 and CDR2 (germline): GTSNPN, SVGIG (reference sequence). V lost 3 bases and J lost 0, with 8 bases in between. The CDR3 spans 13 residues. DNA of the CDR3: TGTGCCTGGAGGGGGACGCTGAACACTGAAGCTTTCTTT. Translating it yields CAWRGTLNTEAFF.

This clone was detected once. The chain uses TRBV27 and TRBJ2-7; 7 nucleotides match TRBD1. The CDR3 loop spans 14 amino acids. V shed 6 bases and J 0 bases; nucleotides not matched to a gene: 5. Looked up from germline, CDR1 is MNHEY and CDR2 is SMNVEV (reference sequence). For the CDR3, the DNA is TGTGCCAGCAGAGACAGGGCAAGCTCCTACGAGCAGTACTTC. Protein product: CASRDRASSYEQYF.

The gene calls are TRBV7-2 and TRBJ2-7; 9 nucleotides align to TRBD2. This CDR3 has 16 residues. Germline CDR1 SGHTA, CDR2 FQGNSA. Trimming at V came to 2 bases and at J to 5 bases, leaving 10 bases not matched to a gene. The CDR3 is CASSLPRTSGRDEQYF. CDR3 nucleotide sequence: TGTGCCAGCAGCTTACCACGCACTAGCGGGCGGGACGAGCAGTACTTC.

This clone has a single count. CDR3 sequence reads: CASTLGPGGRYEQYF. The CDR3 DNA follows: TGTGCCAGTACTCTCGGACCGGGGGGGAGGTACGAGCAGTACTTC. The J gene is TRBJ2-7, the V gene TRBV19; 8 bases line up with TRBD2. V lost 7 bases to trimming and J lost 4 bases; unmatched junction nucleotides: 12. This CDR3 has 15 residues. The V gene's germline CDR1 is LNHDA and CDR2 SQIVND (reference sequence).

The rearrangement links TRBV10-3 to TRBJ1-1; D possibly corresponds to TRBD1 (6 bases). Germline values: CDR1 ENHRY, CDR2 SYGVKD. The ends were cut back, 6 bases at V and 1 base at J, with 9 bases in the middle. This CDR3 comprises 13 residues. The DNA for the CDR3 is TGTGCCATCAGCGCGACAGGGAACACTGAAGCTTTCTTT. This translates into CAISATGNTEAFF.

V is TRBV20-1 and J is TRBJ2-7; TRBD1 might be the D (6 bases). Trimming stripped 2 bases from V and 6 bases from J, with 8 bases between. This CDR3 comprises 11 residues. Germline V CDR1 and CDR2: DFQATT, SNEGSKA (reference sequence). CDR3 bases: TGCAGTGCTAGATCAGGGGTCGAGCAGTACTTC. Translating gives CSARSGVEQYF.

This chain links TRBV11-2 with TRBJ1-2; D possibly corresponds to TRBD1 (6 bases). The V and J ends lost 1 base and 3 bases respectively, with 12 bases between them. CDR3 length equals 15 residues. Per germline, CDR1 SGHAT and CDR2 FQNNGV. Here the CDR3 reads CASSLGLDRHYGYTF. Written as DNA, the CDR3 is TGTGCCAGCAGCTTAGGGCTAGACAGGCACTATGGCTACACCTTC.

The chain couples TRBV11-2 to TRBJ2-5; D is unclear. Germline values: CDR1 SGHAT, CDR2 FQNNGV. Trimming cost V 5 bases and J 2 bases, with 9 bases left between them. The CDR3 covers 13 residues. CDR3 in amino acids: CASSRAAQETQYF. The CDR3 nucleotides read TGTGCCAGCAGCAGGGCAGCTCAAGAGACCCAGTACTTC.